These T cell receptor beta chains were read from a single sample in a study of blood T cell repertoires in COVID-19. Measured with immunoSEQ multiplex PCR; TCRdb has only the in-frame clones, and not every one. The sample contains a few hundred thousand clones, around 89% of which appear only once. The sequencing sample was made of peripheral blood. All receptors come from a man aged 30-40 years with acute or convalescent COVID-19. Each CDR3 is given without its conserved first and last residue. Expanded clones are given a class, and other clones once, few, many or no size at all.

>11|.|TRBV5-1|TRBJ2-1
ASSFVGGDEQF
>13|.|TRBV11-3|TRBJ2-7
ASSPGLAGVGEQY
>9|once|TRBV5-6|TRBJ2-5
ASSWRETQY
>12|.|TRBV5-6|TRBJ2-7
ASSLWGLFWEQY
>11|few|TRBV2|TRBJ1-5
ASSRQGGQPQH
>14|.|TRBV19|TRBJ1-5
ASSILAGRGYQPQH
>12|.|TRBV13|TRBJ2-2
ASIRRMGTGELF
>14|.|TRBV18|TRBJ1-1
ASSPPYRGSNTEAF
>10|.|TRBV11-2|TRBJ2-1
ASGKGYNEQF
>13|.|TRBV7-7|TRBJ2-1
ASSRASGGAHEQF
>9|.|TRBV12-3/TRBV12-4|TRBJ1-1
ASSSGVNAF
>13|.|TRBV2|TRBJ1-5
ASSQDGTENQPQH
>11|.|TRBV29-1|TRBJ1-3
SAARGSGNTIY